The T cell receptor (beta chain) described here comes from a study of PD-L1 blockade in urothelial cancer. Time point specified: pretreatment peripheral blood. Only in-frame clones appear in the TCRdb table, and some are missing; sequencing was by immunoSEQ multiplex PCR. Of about 52,000 clones in the sample, approximately 84% were seen once. The CDR3 has 15 residues. Germline values: CDR1 SEHNR, CDR2 FQNEAQ (reference sequence). Trimming removed 5 bases at V and 4 bases at J, with 15 bases between. Material: PBMCs, obtained around atezolizumab (anti-PD-L1) treatment. The clonotype comes from a man aged 50 to 60 with urothelial cancer. The gene calls are TRBV7-9 and TRBJ2-1, with a possible D match to TRBD2 (6 bases). In DNA, the CDR3 is TGTGCCAGCAGCCTTGGGCGGGGATTTTACAATGAGCAGTTCTTC. It is translated as CASSLGRGFYNEQFF.